This entry is about one T cell receptor (beta chain). This clone has a single count. Its antigen remains unidentified. Within one base of it there is no much larger clone, and no base qualities were kept. The sample comes from a study of blood T cell repertoires in COVID-19 (dated by TCRdb to about 2020). Concerning the study at large: Samples from collaborators originated in the United States, Italy and Spain and spanned both the acute and convalescent phases of COVID-19. A de-identified subject ID, COVID-19 status, age in years and sex were almost always included in the sample metadata. Deeply sampled blood TCRbeta repertoires from subjects exposed to, actively infected with, or recovered from COVID-19 were included in the dataset. The material from the prospective study consisted of cDNA or gDNA derived from T cells, B-cell-depleted T cells, or PBMCs. The samples were drawn from the first 160 participants of the ongoing ImmuneRACE study and from over 950 subjects provided by 6 global collaborators. The repertoires were released in a freely available public database intended as a resource for research on the immune response to SARS-CoV-2. HLA class I and class II types, where available, came from metadata supplied by the sample provider rather than from assay-based typing. Broad study findings and their caveats: How much clinical and demographic metadata was included differed by source and by participant, and the metadata was provided uncurated.

TCRbeta CDR3 regions were amplified from genomic DNA by means of the immunoSEQ Assay, a bias-controlled multiplex PCR. For the original study's pipeline: Within the assay, amplification of reference gene primers was used to estimate how many nucleated cells each sample contained. To quantify the absolute abundance of each unique TCRbeta CDR3 rearrangement, sequence reads were collapsed and filtered. For each sample, productive Simpson clonality was calculated as the square root of Simpson's diversity index across productive rearrangements. TCRdb provides this immuneACCESS table in a form limited to in-frame rearrangements. Some clones are lacking; in checked studies, under half of them reflect an unresolved V gene, and why the rest are absent is not known. V and J calls and clone size are those listed in that table; D and trimming were worked out from the DNA. In this sample the table shows around 260,000 clones, 75% to 95% of which occur a single time. The biggest ten clones account for around 1.1% of the sample.

According to the germline V gene, CDR1 reads LGHNA and CDR2 reads YSLEER. Here V drops 2 bases and J drops 8 bases, and the junction holds 5 bases not matched to any gene. From the cysteine through the phenylalanine, the CDR3 covers 13 amino acids. Here the CDR3 DNA is all that survives: 39 bases in frame from base 1. Enrolling through a virtual design, the prospective study's participants ranged in age from roughly 18 to 90 years and lived across roughly 24 United States geographic areas. To assign participants to cohorts, the prospective study relied on clinical history that participants themselves reported in a screening survey and a study questionnaire. Recovered participants in ImmuneRACE Cohort 3 were defined by two consecutive negative NP/OP PCR tests, clearance by a healthcare professional, or resolution of symptoms. In the prospective study, mobile phlebotomists collected whole blood, serum and a nasopharyngeal or oropharyngeal swab from each participant. Additional blood draws and questionnaires over an approximately two-month period could optionally be provided by prospective study participants. Before DNA extraction, blood samples from the prospective study were shipped at room temperature or frozen.

The specimen was PBMCs or T cells enriched from blood (not recorded which). The source of this sequence is a woman under 40 who had recovered from COVID-19. The sequence links TRBV4-3 to TRBJ1-2; 7 of the junction bases match TRBD1. The CDR3 amino acid sequence is: CASSQRQGVGYTF. The bases read TGCGCCAGCAGCCAACGCCAGGGGGTCGGCTACACCTTC.